This T cell receptor (beta chain) comes out of a study of regulatory T cells in long-lasting Graves disease. Overall study findings and caveats: Rather than thyroid tissue, only peripheral blood underwent study. More public clonotypes were shared by persistent patients (around 2,800) than by new patients (approximately 990).

This clonotype appeared a few times. Antigen unknown. Time point: newly diagnosed GD, antithyroid drugs for less than 3 months. RNA extracted from PBMCs served as the sequencing template. The CDR3 is 12 amino acids. V lost 10 bases and J lost 0, with 7 bases in between. Libraries of TCR beta came from iRepertoire HTBI primers plus Arm-PCR of CDR3 regions. TCRdb re-analysed the multiplex PCR reads in MiXCR, keeping a single row per CDR3 protein. The repertoire has roughly 610,000 distinct CDR3 sequences, approximately 15% of them found once; the top ten carry about 18%. The sample was also linked to a second study, of T cells in Graves' hyperthyroidism and ophthalmopathy.

The genes are TRBV12-3 or TRBV12-4 and TRBJ2-4; TRBD1 might be the D (5 bases). The sample was peripheral blood mononuclear cells (PBMCs), taken at new diagnosis, from a patient treated with antithyroid drugs. The receptor comes from a young woman with Graves disease. CDR3 in amino acids: CATRVAKNIQYF. The CDR3 DNA sequence: TGTGCCACCAGGGTAGCCAAAAACATTCAGTACTTC.